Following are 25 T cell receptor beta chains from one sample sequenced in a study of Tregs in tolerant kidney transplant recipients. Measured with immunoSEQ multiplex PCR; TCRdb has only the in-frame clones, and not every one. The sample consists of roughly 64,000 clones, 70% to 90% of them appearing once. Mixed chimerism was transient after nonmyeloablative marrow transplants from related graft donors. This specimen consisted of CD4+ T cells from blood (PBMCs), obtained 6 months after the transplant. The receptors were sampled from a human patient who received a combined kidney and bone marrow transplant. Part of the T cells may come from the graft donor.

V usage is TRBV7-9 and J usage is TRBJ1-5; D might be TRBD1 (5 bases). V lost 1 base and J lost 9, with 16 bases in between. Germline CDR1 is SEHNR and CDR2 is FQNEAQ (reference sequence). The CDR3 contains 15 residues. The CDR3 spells CASSLEGSAGGPQHF. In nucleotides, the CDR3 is TGTGCCAGCAGCTTAGAGGGTTCGGCCGGGGGGCCCCAGCATTTT.

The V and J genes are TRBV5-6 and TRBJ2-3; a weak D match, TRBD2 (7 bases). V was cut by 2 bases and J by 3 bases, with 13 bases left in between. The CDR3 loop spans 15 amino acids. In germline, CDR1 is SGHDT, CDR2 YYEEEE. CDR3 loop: CASSFPRGGTDTQYF. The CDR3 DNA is TGTGCCAGCAGCTTCCCGAGGGGGGGGACAGATACGCAGTATTTT.

CDR3 amino acids: CASSLSKEVAQHF. The CDR3 DNA follows: TGTGCCAGCAGTTTATCTAAAGAGGTAGCCCAGCATTTT. V and J are TRBV27 and TRBJ1-5, with D uncertain. In germline, CDR1 is MNHEY, CDR2 SMNVEV (reference sequence). Trimming removed 0 bases from V and 11 bases from J, with 11 bases in between. This CDR3 contains 13 residues.

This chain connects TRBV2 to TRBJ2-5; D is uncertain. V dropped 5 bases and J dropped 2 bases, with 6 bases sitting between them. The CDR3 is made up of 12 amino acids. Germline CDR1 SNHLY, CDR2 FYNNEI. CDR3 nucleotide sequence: TGTGCCAGCAGTTCGTTTCAAGAGACCCAGTACTTC. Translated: CASSSFQETQYF.

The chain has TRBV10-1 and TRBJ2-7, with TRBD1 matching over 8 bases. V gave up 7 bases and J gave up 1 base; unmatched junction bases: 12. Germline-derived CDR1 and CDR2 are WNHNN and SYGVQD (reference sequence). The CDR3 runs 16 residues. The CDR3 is CASKPEGQVYSYEQYF. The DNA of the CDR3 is TGCGCCAGCAAACCCGAGGGACAGGTGTATTCCTACGAGCAGTACTTC.

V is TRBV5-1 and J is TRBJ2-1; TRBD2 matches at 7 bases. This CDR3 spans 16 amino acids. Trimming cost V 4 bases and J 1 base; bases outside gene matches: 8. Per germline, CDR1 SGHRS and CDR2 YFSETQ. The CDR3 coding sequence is TGCGCCAGCAGCGGACGTGGGGGAGGGTCCTACAATGAGCAGTTCTTC. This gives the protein CASSGRGGGSYNEQFF.

CDR3 nucleotides: TGCGCCAGCAGCTATCCAGGGGGCTTTAAGAACTATGGCTACACCTTC. This encodes CASSYPGGFKNYGYTF. The V call is TRBV5-1, the J call TRBJ1-2, with 8 nucleotides matching TRBD1. Germline V gene lookup returns CDR1 SGHRS and CDR2 YFSETQ. The ends lost 3 bases at V and 2 bases at J; junction bases unmatched: 9. This CDR3 comprises 16 residues.

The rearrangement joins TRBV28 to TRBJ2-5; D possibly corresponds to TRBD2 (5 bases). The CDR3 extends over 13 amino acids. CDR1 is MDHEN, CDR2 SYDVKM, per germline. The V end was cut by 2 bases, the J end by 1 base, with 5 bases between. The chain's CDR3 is CASSLRGQETQYF. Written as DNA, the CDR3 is TGTGCCAGCAGTTTACGGGGCCAAGAGACCCAGTACTTC.

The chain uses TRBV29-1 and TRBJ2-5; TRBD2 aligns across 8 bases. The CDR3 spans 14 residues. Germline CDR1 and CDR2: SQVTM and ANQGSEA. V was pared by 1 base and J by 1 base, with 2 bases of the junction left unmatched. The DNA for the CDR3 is TGCAGCGTTGAAGTTAGCGGGGCCCAAGAGACCCAGTACTTC. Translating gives CSVEVSGAQETQYF.

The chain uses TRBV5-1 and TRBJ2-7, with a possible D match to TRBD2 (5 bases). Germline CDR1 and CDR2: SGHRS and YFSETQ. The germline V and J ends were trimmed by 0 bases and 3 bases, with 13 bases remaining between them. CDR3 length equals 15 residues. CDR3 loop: CASSLAAGQSYEQYF. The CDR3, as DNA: TGCGCCAGCAGCTTGGCGGCGGGCCAGAGCTACGAGCAGTACTTC. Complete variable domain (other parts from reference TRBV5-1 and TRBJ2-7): KAGVTQTPRYLIKTRGQQVTLSCSPISGHRSVSWYQQTPGQGLQFLFEYFSETQRNKGNFPGRFSGRQFSNSRSEMNVSTLELGDSALYLCASSLAAGQSYEQYFGPGTRLTVT.

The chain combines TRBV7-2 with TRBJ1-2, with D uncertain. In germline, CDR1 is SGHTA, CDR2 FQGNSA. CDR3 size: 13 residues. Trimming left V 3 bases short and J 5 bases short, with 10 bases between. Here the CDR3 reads CASSLRVSYGYTF. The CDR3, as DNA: TGTGCCAGCAGCTTGCGGGTGTCATATGGCTACACCTTC. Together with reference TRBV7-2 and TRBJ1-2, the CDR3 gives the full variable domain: GAGVSQSPSNKVTEKGKDVELRCDPISGHTALYWYRQSLGQGLEFLIYFQGNSAPDKSGLPSDRFSAERTGGSVSTLTIQRTQQEDSAVYLCASSLRVSYGYTFGSGTRLTVV.

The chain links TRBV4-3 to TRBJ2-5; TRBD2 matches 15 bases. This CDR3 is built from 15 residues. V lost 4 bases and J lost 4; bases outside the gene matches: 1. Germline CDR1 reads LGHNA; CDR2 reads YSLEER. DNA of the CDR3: TGCGCCAGCAGCCTGGGACTAGCGGGAGGAGAGACCCAGTACTTC. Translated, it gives CASSLGLAGGETQYF.

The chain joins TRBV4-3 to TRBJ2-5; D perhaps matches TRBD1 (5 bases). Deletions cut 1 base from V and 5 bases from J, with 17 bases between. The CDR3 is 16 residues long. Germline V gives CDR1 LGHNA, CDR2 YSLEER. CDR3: CASSQAVRQGGETQYF. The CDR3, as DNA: TGCGCCAGCAGCCAAGCGGTTCGGCAGGGCGGTGAGACCCAGTACTTC.

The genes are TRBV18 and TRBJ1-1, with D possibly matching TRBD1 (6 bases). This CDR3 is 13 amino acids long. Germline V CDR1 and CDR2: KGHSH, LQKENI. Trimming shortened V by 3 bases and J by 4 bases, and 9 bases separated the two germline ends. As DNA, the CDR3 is TGTGCCAGCTCACCTACAGGGACCACTGAAGCTTTCTTT. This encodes CASSPTGTTEAFF.

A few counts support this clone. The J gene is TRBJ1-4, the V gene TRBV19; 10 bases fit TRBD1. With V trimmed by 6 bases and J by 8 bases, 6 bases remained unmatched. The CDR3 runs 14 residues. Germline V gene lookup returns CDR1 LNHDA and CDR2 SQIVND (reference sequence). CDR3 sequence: CASRDRGRREKLFF. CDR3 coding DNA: TGTGCCAGTAGAGACAGGGGGCGGCGCGAAAAACTGTTTTTT. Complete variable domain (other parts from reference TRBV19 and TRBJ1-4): DGGITQSPKYLFRKEGQNVTLSCEQNLNHDAMYWYRQDPGQGLRLIYYSQIVNDFQKGDIAEGYSVSREKKESFPLTVTSAQKNPTAFYLCASRDRGRREKLFFGSGTQLSVL.

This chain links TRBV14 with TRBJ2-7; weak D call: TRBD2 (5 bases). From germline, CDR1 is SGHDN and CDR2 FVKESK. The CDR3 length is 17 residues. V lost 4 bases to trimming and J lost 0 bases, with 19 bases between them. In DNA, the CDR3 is TGTGCCAGCAGCCCCCTACTTGGAAGCGGACCCTCCTACGAGCAGTACTTC. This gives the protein CASSPLLGSGPSYEQYF.

The CDR3 reads CASSLYSYPYNEQFF. The CDR3 DNA sequence: TGTGCCAGCAGCCTTTACAGTTACCCCTACAATGAGCAGTTCTTC. This rearrangement joins TRBV7-2 to TRBJ2-1; no definite D call. The CDR3 contains 15 residues. The germline V gene has CDR1 SGHTA and CDR2 FQGNSA. Trimming removed 5 bases from V and 2 bases from J, with 13 bases in between.

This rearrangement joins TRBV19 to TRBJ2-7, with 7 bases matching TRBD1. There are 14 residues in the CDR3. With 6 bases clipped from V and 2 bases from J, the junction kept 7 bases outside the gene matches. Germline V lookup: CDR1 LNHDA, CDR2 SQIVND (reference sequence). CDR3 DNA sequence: TGTGCCAGTAGGGCAACAGGGACAGCCTACGAGCAGTACTTC. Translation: CASRATGTAYEQYF.

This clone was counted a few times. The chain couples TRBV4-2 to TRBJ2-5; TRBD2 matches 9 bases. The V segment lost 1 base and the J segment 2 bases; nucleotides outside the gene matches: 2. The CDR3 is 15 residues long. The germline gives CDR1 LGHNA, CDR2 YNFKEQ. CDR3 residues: CASSQGTSVQETQYF. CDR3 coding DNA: TGTGCCAGCAGCCAAGGGACTAGCGTTCAAGAGACCCAGTACTTC.

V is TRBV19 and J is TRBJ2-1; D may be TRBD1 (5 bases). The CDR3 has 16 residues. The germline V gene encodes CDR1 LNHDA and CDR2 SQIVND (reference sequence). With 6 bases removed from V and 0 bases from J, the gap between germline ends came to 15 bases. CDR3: CASSAAARASYNEQFF. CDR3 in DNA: TGTGCCAGTAGCGCCGCGGCCAGGGCCTCCTACAATGAGCAGTTCTTC.

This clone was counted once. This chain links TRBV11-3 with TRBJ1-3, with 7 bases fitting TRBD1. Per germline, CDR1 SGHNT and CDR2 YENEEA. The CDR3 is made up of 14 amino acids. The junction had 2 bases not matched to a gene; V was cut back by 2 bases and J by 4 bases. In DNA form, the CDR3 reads TGTGCCAGCAGCTTAAACAGGGGAGGAAACACCATATATTTT. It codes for CASSLNRGGNTIYF. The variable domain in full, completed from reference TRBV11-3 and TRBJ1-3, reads EAGVVQSPRYKIIEKKQPVAFWCNPISGHNTLYWYLQNLGQGPELLIRYENEEAVDDSQLPKDRFSAERLKGVDSTLKIQPAELGDSAVYLCASSLNRGGNTIYFGEGSWLTVV.

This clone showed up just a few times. The CDR3: CAIRGATGNTIYF. CDR3 DNA: TGTGCCATCAGGGGAGCAACTGGAAACACCATATATTTT. This chain joins TRBV10-3 and TRBJ1-3; D gene ambiguous. The CDR3 is made up of 13 amino acids. V was cut by 6 bases and J by 2 bases, with 8 bases left in between. Germline CDR1 ENHRY, CDR2 SYGVKD.

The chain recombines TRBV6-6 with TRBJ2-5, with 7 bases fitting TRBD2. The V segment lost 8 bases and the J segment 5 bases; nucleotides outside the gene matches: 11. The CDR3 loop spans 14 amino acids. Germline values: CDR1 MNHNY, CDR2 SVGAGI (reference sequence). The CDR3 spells CASGIAGRAETQYF. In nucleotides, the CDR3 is TGTGCCAGCGGGATAGCGGGCAGGGCCGAGACCCAGTACTTC.

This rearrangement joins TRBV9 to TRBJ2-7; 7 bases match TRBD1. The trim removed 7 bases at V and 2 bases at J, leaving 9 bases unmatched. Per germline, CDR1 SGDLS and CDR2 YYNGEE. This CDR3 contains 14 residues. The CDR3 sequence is CASGYRDSPYEQYF. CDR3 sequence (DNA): TGTGCCAGCGGCTACCGGGACAGCCCCTACGAGCAGTACTTC.

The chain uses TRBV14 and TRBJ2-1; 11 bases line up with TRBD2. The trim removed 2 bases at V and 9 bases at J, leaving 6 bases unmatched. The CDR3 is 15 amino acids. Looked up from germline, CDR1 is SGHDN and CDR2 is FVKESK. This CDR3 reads CASSQQLAGVGEQFF. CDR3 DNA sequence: TGTGCCAGCAGCCAACAACTAGCGGGAGTAGGTGAGCAGTTCTTC.